The rows below give T cell receptor beta chains drawn from one sample of a study of cytomegalovirus exposure and HLA in healthy donors. TCRdb's table, derived via immunoSEQ multiplex PCR, lists solely in-frame clones and lacks some. This table holds approximately 140,000 clones, less than 90% found once. Sequencing used PBMCs. Every receptor here comes from a man younger than 35 in good health and CMV-seronegative. Each CDR3 is given with its conserved first and last residue. D genes are given only for firm matches. For some rows the clone size is stated as once, few or many, or as a class when expanded; others skip it.

V gene	clone size	J gene	D gene	CDR3 DNA	CDR3 protein
TRBV9	NA	TRBJ2-7	NA	TGTGCCAGCAGCGTGGCCGGGACACCTTTCTACGAGCAGTACTTC	CASSVAGTPFYEQYF
TRBV28	once	TRBJ2-5	NA	TGTGCCAGCAGTTTAAGCCCACCGCGAAGTGCTCAAGAGACCCAGTACTTC	CASSLSPPRSAQETQYF
TRBV7-9	NA	TRBJ2-7	NA	TGTGCCAGCAGCTTCGCCGGGACTCCTATCTACGAGCAGTACTTC	CASSFAGTPIYEQYF
TRBV6-6	NA	TRBJ1-2	NA	TGTGCCAGCGGCGGGACGGGGATCTATGGCTACACCTTC	CASGGTGIYGYTF
TRBV4-3	NA	TRBJ2-6	TRBD2	TGCGCCAGCAGCCAGTCCGGACTAGCGGGTAAATTAGCGGGGGCCAACGTCCTGACTTTC	CASSQSGLAGKLAGANVLTF
TRBV6-1	NA	TRBJ2-7	NA	TGTGCCAGCGGGGAGCCAGGTAATAGCTACGAGCAGTACTTC	CASGEPGNSYEQYF
TRBV18	NA	TRBJ2-3	NA	TGTGCCAGCTCTCCAAGTGCGGGACCCCGAGATACGCAGTATTTT	CASSPSAGPRDTQYF
TRBV9	once	TRBJ2-5	NA	TGTGCCAGCAGCGCCCGCGTGAAAGAGACCCAGTACTTC	CASSARVKETQYF
TRBV15	NA	TRBJ1-4	NA	TGTGCCACCAGCAGAGGAACAGGGCGCGAAAAACTGTTTTTT	CATSRGTGREKLFF
TRBV5-8	NA	TRBJ2-5	TRBD2	TGTGCCAGCAGCTCCGGTGGGGAGGGGTCTGAAGAGACCCAGTACTTC	CASSSGGEGSEETQYF
TRBV15	many	TRBJ2-7	NA	TGTGCCACCAGCGGGGGGATGGAGGTCGACGAGCAGTACTTC	CATSGGMEVDEQYF
TRBV7-9	NA	TRBJ1-4	TRBD1	TGTGCCAGCAGCTTACGGCCGGGGACAGGGCGGGAAAAACTGTTTTTT	CASSLRPGTGREKLFF
TRBV28	NA	TRBJ1-2	NA	TGTGCCAGCAGTTTACGGGTGTATGGCTACACCTTC	CASSLRVYGYTF
TRBV18	NA	TRBJ1-1	TRBD1	TGTGCCAGCTCGCCAAACAGGGGAGACACTGAAGCTTTCTTT	CASSPNRGDTEAFF
TRBV28	NA	TRBJ2-5	NA	TGTGCCAGCAGGACTCCGACTAGTCGGAAGACCCAGTACTTC	CASRTPTSRKTQYF
TRBV7-6	few	TRBJ2-7	NA	TGTGCCAGCAGCTTATTCGACGAGCAGTACTTC	CASSLFDEQYF
TRBV2	NA	TRBJ2-7	NA	TGTGCCAGCAGTGAGATAGCCGGGGTAACGAGGGAGCAGTACTTC	CASSEIAGVTREQYF
TRBV5-4	NA	TRBJ2-7	NA	TGTGCCAGCAGCTTCGACAGGCACGAGCAGTACTTC	CASSFDRHEQYF
TRBV11-3	NA	TRBJ2-1	NA	TGTGCCAGCAGCTTAGGACAGGTACCCTACAATGAGCAGTTCTTC	CASSLGQVPYNEQFF
TRBV2	NA	TRBJ1-5	NA	TGTGCCAGCAGTGGACTGTACGAGGATCAGCCCCAGCATTTT	CASSGLYEDQPQHF
TRBV7-9	NA	TRBJ2-7	NA	TGTGCCAGCAGCTCCACCCCCAGGGGCCACGAGCAGTACTTC	CASSSTPRGHEQYF
TRBV7-8	NA	TRBJ1-1	NA	TGTGCCAGCAGCTTAGGGGGGGGATTTATGAACACTGAAGCTTTCTTT	CASSLGGGFMNTEAFF
TRBV18	NA	TRBJ2-4	NA	TGTGCCAGCTCACCGGAGGGCAGAGTAAAAAACATTCAGTACTTC	CASSPEGRVKNIQYF
TRBV6-6	NA	TRBJ2-2	NA	TGTGCCAGCAAAGAACTAGGTCCCGGGGAGCTGTTTTTT	CASKELGPGELFF
TRBV23-1	NA	TRBJ1-5	NA	TGCGCCAGCGTCGGCAGGGGCAATCAGCCCCAGCATTTT	CASVGRGNQPQHF
TRBV27	NA	TRBJ2-1	TRBD2	TGTGCCAGCACTCCATTATGGGAAGCTAGCGGGCCTAACTACAATGAGCAGTTCTTC	CASTPLWEASGPNYNEQFF
TRBV27	NA	TRBJ2-1	TRBD2	TGTGCCAGCAGTACCAGGACTAGCCTCAATGAGCAGTTCTTC	CASSTRTSLNEQFF
TRBV9	NA	TRBJ1-1	NA	TGTGCCAGCAGCCCGCTGACGCGGGATAACACTGGGGCTTTCTTT	CASSPLTRDNTGAFF
TRBV19	NA	TRBJ1-5	TRBD1	TGTGCCAGTGACACAGGGGGCTATAGCAATCAGCCCCAGCATTTT	CASDTGGYSNQPQHF
TRBV4-1	NA	TRBJ2-3	TRBD1	TGCGCCAGCAGCCTCATTTGGGACAGGGAAATCACAGATACGCAGTATTTT	CASSLIWDREITDTQYF
TRBV14	NA	TRBJ2-1	NA	TGTGCCAGCAGCAGGAGACAGAATGAGCAGTTCTTC	CASSRRQNEQFF
TRBV18	NA	TRBJ1-1	NA	TGTGCCAGCTCACCACCAGTAGGGGCCACTGAAGCTTTCTTT	CASSPPVGATEAFF
TRBV6-5	once	TRBJ2-7	NA	TGTGCCAGCAGCCTAGGCCCCCTCACGTACGAGCAGTACTTC	CASSLGPLTYEQYF
TRBV6-5	NA	TRBJ2-7	TRBD1	TGTGCCAGCAGCGTCAGGGGGCAAGGTGGCGAGCAGTACTTC	CASSVRGQGGEQYF
TRBV19	NA	TRBJ1-2	NA	TGTGCCAGTAGTATGTGGCAGGGGCACGGCTACACCTTC	CASSMWQGHGYTF
TRBV28	NA	TRBJ1-3	NA	TGTGCCAGCAGTTTAGGCTGGGGCAGGGAACCTGGAAACACCATATATTTT	CASSLGWGREPGNTIYF